These T cell receptor beta chains were read from a single sample in a study of T cells in Graves' hyperthyroidism and ophthalmopathy. TCRdb itself ran the multiplex PCR reads through MiXCR, one entry per CDR3 protein. The table lists about 380,000 distinct CDR3 sequences, more than 11% of them singletons. The sample consisted of blood. These receptors all stem from a woman aged 55-70 years with Graves' hyperthyroidism. Both conserved end residues are part of each CDR3. D genes are given only for firm matches. The listing skips clone size in some rows; elsewhere it reads once, few, many or a size class.

-,TRBJ2-3,TRBV5-1,many,CASTWGQSTDTQYF,TGCGCCAGCACATGGGGCCAGAGCACAGATACGCAGTATTTT
TRBD1,TRBJ2-1,TRBV11-2,many,CASSLAGTGSYNEQFF,TGTGCCAGCAGCTTAGCCGGGACAGGGTCCTACAATGAGCAGTTCTTC
-,TRBJ2-7,TRBV20-1,-,CSAIDWASSYEQYF,TGCAGTGCTATAGACTGGGCTAGCTCCTACGAGCAGTACTTC
-,TRBJ1-5,TRBV6-1,many,CASSLRQADQPQHF,TGTGCCAGCAGTTTACGACAGGCAGATCAGCCCCAGCATTTT
-,TRBJ1-1,TRBV6-1,-,CASTFYVGRVTEAFF,TGTGCCAGCACCTTTTACGTGGGCAGGGTGACTGAAGCTTTCTTT
-,TRBJ1-6,TRBV18,-,CASSPGQFNSPLHF,TGTGCCAGCTCACCGGGACAATTTAATTCACCCCTCCACTTT
-,TRBJ1-2,TRBV12-3/TRBV12-4,many,CASSLGSAKNYGYTF,TGTGCCAGCAGTTTAGGGTCGGCAAAGAACTATGGCTACACCTTC
-,TRBJ1-2,TRBV28,many,CASRRDGAEGYGYTF,TGTGCCAGCCGACGGGACGGCGCCGAGGGCTATGGCTACACCTTC
TRBD2,TRBJ2-1,TRBV11-3,many,CASSLERRASGYNEQFF,TGTGCCAGCAGCTTAGAGAGGCGGGCTAGCGGGTACAATGAGCAGTTCTTC
-,TRBJ2-4,TRBV7-9,-,CASSLGPQSFRDIQYF,TGTGCCAGCAGCTTAGGGCCGCAGTCTTTCAGAGACATTCAGTACTTC
-,TRBJ1-1,TRBV18,-,CASSPVGQDTEAFF,TGTGCCAGCTCACCAGTCGGACAAGACACTGAAGCTTTCTTT
TRBD2,TRBJ2-3,TRBV11-2,many,CASSLQGRVQADTQYF,TGTGCCAGCAGCTTACAAGGGAGGGTGCAAGCAGATACGCAGTATTTT
TRBD2,TRBJ2-1,TRBV30,-,CAWSVRGLPGWGEQFF,TGTGCCTGGAGTGTACGGGGACTACCGGGGTGGGGTGAGCAGTTCTTC
TRBD2,TRBJ2-3,TRBV7-8,many,CASSFRGTSGRNTQYF,TGTGCCAGCAGCTTTAGGGGGACTAGCGGGAGAAATACGCAGTATTTT
-,TRBJ2-1,TRBV30,many,CAWSSPRGGIEQFF,TGTGCCTGGAGTTCCCCCAGGGGGGGGATTGAGCAGTTCTTC
TRBD1,TRBJ2-7,TRBV19,few,CASSPRDRGFEQYF,TGTGCCAGTAGCCCGCGGGACAGGGGGTTTGAGCAGTACTTC
-,TRBJ2-4,TRBV5-6,few,CASSLARNIQYF,TGTGCCAGCAGCCTGGCTAGAAACATTCAGTACTTC
-,TRBJ2-7,TRBV5-1,few,CASSLEGTLLEQYF,TGCGCCAGCAGCTTGGAGGGGACTCTCTTGGAGCAGTACTTC
-,TRBJ2-4,TRBV20-1,many,CSPIGVAKNIQYF,TGCAGCCCAATCGGGGTGGCCAAAAACATTCAGTACTTC
TRBD1,TRBJ2-7,TRBV5-1,-,CASSHHPPQGAFYEQYF,TGCGCCAGCAGCCATCATCCTCCGCAGGGGGCTTTCTACGAGCAGTACTTC
-,TRBJ1-2,TRBV28,many,CASSLWDRTYGYTF,TGTGCCAGCAGTTTATGGGACAGAACCTATGGCTACACCTTC
-,TRBJ2-3,TRBV29-1,-,CSVPIHWRTDTQYF,TGCAGCGTTCCCATACACTGGCGCACAGATACGCAGTATTTT
TRBD2,TRBJ2-5,TRBV12-3/TRBV12-4,many,CASSNSGAGGETQYF,TGTGCCAGCAGTAATAGCGGGGCCGGAGGAGAGACCCAGTACTTC
-,TRBJ1-5,TRBV18,many,CASSRGPQQPQHF,TGTGCCAGCTCGCGGGGACCTCAACAGCCCCAGCATTTT